This T cell receptor beta chain was found in a study of graft-versus-host responses after intestinal transplantation. Data came from immunoSEQ multiplex PCR; TCRdb stores just in-frame clones and leaves some out. The sample includes roughly 90,000 clones, roughly 90% of them seen just once. This CDR3 region has 14 residues. Germline lookup yields CDR1 LNHDA and CDR2 SQIVND (reference sequence). Trimming shortened V by 3 bases and J by 10 bases, and 18 bases separated the two germline ends. On this clone: Its target is unknown.

The chain employs TRBV19 and TRBJ2-5; D uncertain. The sequencing here drew on unstimulated CD4+ T cells sorted from spleen or lymph node cells, taken before transplant. The TCR sequence derives from a human donor who was the organ donor for an intestinal transplant. Here the CDR3 reads CASSIVGGNGDQYF. CDR3 coding DNA: TGTGCCAGTAGTATCGTAGGCGGAAATGGTGACCAGTACTTC.